The rows below give T cell receptor beta chains drawn from one sample of a study of blood T cells in healthy people across ages. TCRdb independently ran MiXCR on the 5' RACE reads; one entry per CDR3 protein. The sample includes around 1,700,000 distinct CDR3 sequences, 28% of them seen just once. The specimen sequenced was blood. These receptors were obtained from a woman in her 30s in good health. The CDR3 runs from the conserved cysteine through the conserved F or W. Each record gives: V gene, clone size, D gene, J gene, CDR3 protein, CDR3 DNA. The D gene is left open where the match is weak. Only part of the rows carry a size: once, few, many, or a class if the clone is expanded.

TRBV10-3	few	-	TRBJ1-2	CAISELQGGDYGYTF	TGTGCCATCAGTGAGTTGCAGGGAGGGGACTATGGCTACACCTTC
TRBV7-2	many	-	TRBJ2-5	CASSFAQVVGETQYF	TGTGCCAGCAGCTTTGCCCAGGTTGTGGGAGAGACCCAGTACTTC
TRBV4-3	-	-	TRBJ1-2	CASSPKRSGGYGYTF	TGCGCCAGCAGCCCAAAGAGATCCGGGGGTTATGGCTACACCTTC
TRBV20-1	once	-	TRBJ1-1	CSASSTTEAFF	TGCAGTGCTAGCTCCACAACTGAAGCTTTCTTT
TRBV30	-	-	TRBJ1-5	CAWSLQGRQPQHF	TGTGCCTGGAGCCTACAGGGACGTCAGCCCCAGCATTTT
TRBV5-1	-	-	TRBJ2-1	CASSPWTTAMEQFF	TGCGCCAGCAGCCCCTGGACTACCGCAATGGAGCAGTTCTTC
TRBV20-1	few	-	TRBJ2-3	CSARSRRTDTQYF	TGCAGTGCTAGATCCCGGCGGACAGATACGCAGTATTTT
TRBV6-5	few	-	TRBJ1-2	CASSSPPGPGYTF	TGTGCCAGCAGTTCCCCCCCAGGGCCGGGCTACACCTTC
TRBV2	few	-	TRBJ2-3	CASSGGEAGDTQYF	TGTGCCAGCAGTGGGGGAGAGGCTGGAGATACGCAGTATTTT
TRBV6-5	many	-	TRBJ2-1	CASSSVEGGLGNEQFF	TGTGCCAGCAGTTCCGTGGAAGGGGGTTTAGGCAATGAGCAGTTCTTC
TRBV14	-	TRBD1	TRBJ1-6	CASSQGDRVNSPLHF	TGTGCCAGCAGCCAGGGGGACAGGGTTAATTCACCCCTCCACTTT
TRBV24-1	-	-	TRBJ1-4	CATKTEGTPRDYEKLFF	TGTGCCACCAAAACAGAGGGGACGCCAAGAGACTATGAAAAACTGTTTTTT
TRBV18	-	-	TRBJ2-1	CASSRSGQDHEQFF	TGTGCCAGCTCCCGAAGCGGGCAGGACCATGAGCAGTTCTTC
TRBV9	few	-	TRBJ2-7	CASSPGTLSSYNEQYF	TGTGCCAGCAGCCCCGGGACGTTGAGCTCCTACAATGAGCAGTACTTC
TRBV12-3/TRBV12-4	many	TRBD2	TRBJ2-5	CASRTSGSRTETQYF	TGTGCCAGTAGGACTAGCGGGTCCCGGACGGAGACCCAGTACTTC
TRBV12-5	-	-	TRBJ2-1	CASGLGRYNEQFF	TGTGCTAGTGGTTTGGGCCGGTACAATGAGCAGTTCTTC
TRBV29-1	few	-	TRBJ2-2	CSVVWDLNTGELFF	TGCAGCGTTGTTTGGGACCTGAACACCGGGGAGCTGTTTTTT
TRBV14	few	TRBD1	TRBJ2-7	CASSRVRGSYEQYF	TGTGCCAGCAGCCGGGTCAGGGGGTCTTACGAGCAGTACTTC
TRBV20-1	-	-	TRBJ1-5	CSARDYSGTLTQHF	TGCAGTGCTAGAGACTATAGCGGGACCCTGACCCAGCATTTT
TRBV12-3/TRBV12-4	-	-	TRBJ1-1	CASSLVSTAGTEAFF	TGTGCCAGCAGTTTAGTGTCAACGGCCGGGACTGAAGCTTTCTTT
TRBV5-1	many	-	TRBJ2-1	CASSLRTNLPGNEQFF	TGCGCCAGCAGCTTGAGGACAAACCTACCGGGGAATGAGCAGTTCTTC
TRBV29-1	-	TRBD1	TRBJ2-6	CSVESPSQGDSGANVLTF	TGCAGCGTTGAATCCCCGTCCCAGGGGGACTCTGGGGCCAACGTCCTGACTTTC
TRBV28	-	-	TRBJ2-4	CASSVTRTIQYF	TGTGCCAGCAGTGTGACACGGACCATTCAGTACTTC
TRBV20-1	few	TRBD2	TRBJ2-6	CSASQPSGSSSGANVLTF	TGCAGTGCTAGCCAACCTAGCGGATCAAGCTCTGGGGCCAACGTCCTGACTTTC
TRBV20-1	-	TRBD2	TRBJ2-7	CSATWASGRAYEQYF	TGCAGTGCCACTTGGGCTAGCGGGAGGGCCTACGAGCAGTACTTC
TRBV7-2	-	-	TRBJ1-1	CASRGEGYTEAFF	TGTGCCAGCAGAGGAGAAGGGTACACTGAAGCTTTCTTT
TRBV2	-	TRBD2	TRBJ2-3	CASKPSGTSTDTQYF	TGTGCCAGCAAGCCTAGCGGGACTAGCACAGATACGCAGTATTTT
TRBV30	-	-	TRBJ1-1	CAWSPGPMNTEAFF	TGTGCCTGGAGTCCCGGTCCCATGAACACTGAAGCTTTCTTT